This T cell receptor (beta chain) was sequenced in a study of T cell responses to AZD1222 COVID-19 vaccine. Repertoires were generated with immunoSEQ multiplex PCR, while TCRdb's copy carries only in-frame clones and drops some. This table holds 150,000 to 200,000 clones, about 90% found once. Germline assignment: CDR1 SGHRS and CDR2 YFSETQ. V was clipped by 4 bases and J by 7 bases; unmatched bases: 7. CDR3 length: 13 residues. This clone is a singleton in its sample. The sequence was obtained from an adult in good health. This chain uses TRBV5-1 with TRBJ1-2; 7 positions agree with TRBD1. Specimen: peripheral blood, collected on day 0 of AZD1222 vaccination. CDR3 bases: TGCGCCAGCAGCGTTCTTGACAGGGCTGGCTACACCTTC. Its protein is CASSVLDRAGYTF.